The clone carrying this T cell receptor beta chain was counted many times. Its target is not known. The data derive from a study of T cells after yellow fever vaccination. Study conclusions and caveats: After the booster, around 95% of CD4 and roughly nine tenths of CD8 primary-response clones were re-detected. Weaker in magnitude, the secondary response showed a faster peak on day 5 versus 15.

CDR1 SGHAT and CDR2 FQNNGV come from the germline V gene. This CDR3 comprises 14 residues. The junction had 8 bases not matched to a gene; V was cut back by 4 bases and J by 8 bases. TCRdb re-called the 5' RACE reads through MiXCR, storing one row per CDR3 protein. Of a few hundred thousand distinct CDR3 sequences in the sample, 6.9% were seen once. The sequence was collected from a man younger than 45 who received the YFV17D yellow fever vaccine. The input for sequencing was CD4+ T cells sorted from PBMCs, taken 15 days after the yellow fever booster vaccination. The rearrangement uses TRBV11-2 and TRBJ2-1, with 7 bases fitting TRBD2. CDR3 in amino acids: CASSSSSLADEQFF. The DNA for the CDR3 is TGTGCCAGCAGCTCCAGCTCTCTAGCGGATGAGCAGTTCTTC.